Below are 18 T cell receptor beta chains sequenced from a single sample in a study of T cells in lung cancer brain metastases. Clones were read by immunoSEQ multiplex PCR, and TCRdb kept only the in-frame ones, dropping some. Among several thousand clones, roughly 89% were seen once, and the ten largest hold 10% to 11%. Sequencing was done on a sample of tumor tissue from the primary lung tumor. The receptors stem from a man aged 55 to 69 with non-small cell lung cancer.

V and J are TRBV6-5 and TRBJ2-3; 7 bases align to TRBD1. J lost 4 bases, V lost 6 bases, and 10 bases had no gene match. Germline V gene lookup returns CDR1 MNHEY and CDR2 SVGAGI. This CDR3 has 15 amino acids. The CDR3 coding sequence is TGTGCCAGCAGGGGGGCGGCAGGGGGTTCAGATACGCAGTATTTT. Amino acids: CASRGAAGGSDTQYF.

This chain joins TRBV5-1 and TRBJ1-1, with unresolved D. Germline CDR1 SGHRS, CDR2 YFSETQ. Trimming stripped 0 bases from V and 5 bases from J, with 14 bases between. The CDR3 spans 15 residues. The CDR3 DNA sequence: TGCGCCAGCAGCTTGGCCTCGGGAGATCTAACTGAAGCTTTCTTT. It specifies CASSLASGDLTEAFF.

This rearrangement joins TRBV18 to TRBJ2-5; D ambiguous. Germline-derived CDR1 and CDR2 are KGHSH and LQKENI. The CDR3 runs to 17 residues. V lost 6 bases and J 3 bases, leaving 23 bases between the germline ends. CDR3 amino acids: CASSPPAIGFGKETQYF. CDR3 DNA sequence: TGTGCCAGCTCCCCTCCCGCCATCGGGTTTGGGAAAGAGACCCAGTACTTC.

The chain is built from TRBV28 and TRBJ2-7; 8 bases align to TRBD1. The germline gives CDR1 MDHEN, CDR2 SYDVKM. This CDR3 comprises 15 residues. Trimming removed 6 bases from V and 3 bases from J; junction bases left unmatched: 10. The CDR3 reads CASRRRQGNIYEQYF. The CDR3 nucleotides read TGTGCCAGCAGACGTAGACAGGGGAATATCTACGAGCAGTACTTC.

CDR3: CASSIAGDLTDTQYF. The CDR3 coding sequence is TGCGCCAGCAGCATAGCGGGGGATCTCACGGATACGCAGTATTTT. The chain joins TRBV5-1 to TRBJ2-3; TRBD2 agrees at 9 bases. The CDR3 is 15 amino acids. Trimming took 4 bases from V and 6 from J; bases not matched to a gene: 9. Germline values: CDR1 SGHRS, CDR2 YFSETQ.

The chain joins TRBV6-1 to TRBJ2-7, with 7 bases fitting TRBD2. CDR1 MNHNS and CDR2 SASEGT come from the germline V gene. The CDR3 is made up of 15 amino acids. J gave up 2 bases and V 7 bases, and 11 bases lay outside the gene matches. This chain's CDR3 is CASTAGKRDTYEQYF. CDR3 nucleotides: TGTGCCAGCACAGCCGGGAAGCGGGATACCTACGAGCAGTACTTC.

The genes are TRBV2 and TRBJ2-7; D may match TRBD1 or TRBD2 (5 bases each). Germline V CDR1 and CDR2: SNHLY, FYNNEI. The germline V and J ends were trimmed by 0 bases and 12 bases, with 12 bases remaining between them. The CDR3 extends over 12 amino acids. DNA of the CDR3: TGTGCCAGCAGTGAAGCCTGGGGGAGTGCGTACTTC. Residues: CASSEAWGSAYF.

The chain couples TRBV10-3 to TRBJ1-1, with D perhaps matching TRBD1 (5 bases). This CDR3 has 13 residues. Trimming shortened V by 7 bases and J by 3 bases, and 12 bases separated the two germline ends. Germline CDR1 ENHRY, CDR2 SYGVKD. This chain's CDR3 is CAINPGLDTEAFF. Here the CDR3 DNA reads TGTGCCATCAATCCGGGACTGGACACTGAAGCTTTCTTT.

The chain is built from TRBV9 and TRBJ2-7, with D unresolved. Deletions cut 0 bases from V and 0 bases from J, with 7 bases between. CDR3 size: 14 residues. The germline V gene has CDR1 SGDLS and CDR2 YYNGEE. The CDR3 sequence is CASSVASFSYEQYF. As DNA, the CDR3 is TGTGCCAGCAGCGTAGCCTCGTTCTCCTACGAGCAGTACTTC.

The chain joins TRBV19 to TRBJ2-1; D is uncertain. The CDR3 consists of 17 residues. The germline V gene encodes CDR1 LNHDA and CDR2 SQIVND (reference sequence). V lost 5 bases to trimming and J lost 0 bases, with 17 bases between them. CDR3 sequence reads: CASSAFSLVSSYNEQFF. In nucleotides, the CDR3 is TGTGCCAGTAGTGCCTTCTCTTTGGTCAGCTCCTACAATGAGCAGTTCTTC.

The rearrangement links TRBV9 to TRBJ1-6, with D possibly being TRBD1 (5 bases). This CDR3 is 16 amino acids long. In germline, CDR1 is SGDLS, CDR2 YYNGEE. V was trimmed by 4 bases and J by 8 bases, leaving 19 bases between them. CDR3 sequence: CASSPTRGVGDSPLHF. Written as DNA, the CDR3 is TGTGCCAGCAGCCCAACGAGGGGTGTGGGTGATTCACCCCTCCACTTT.

V gene TRBV19 combines with J gene TRBJ2-3; D is perhaps TRBD1 (6 bases). V was clipped by 3 bases and J by 6 bases, with 7 bases between them. Germline V lookup: CDR1 LNHDA, CDR2 SQIVND (reference sequence). The CDR3 is made up of 12 amino acids. The CDR3 protein is CASSMRGDTQYF. As DNA, the CDR3 is TGTGCCAGTAGTATGAGGGGGGATACGCAGTATTTT.

The chain uses TRBV14 and TRBJ1-2, with D maybe TRBD1 (6 bases). CDR3 length: 15 amino acids. Germline V CDR1 and CDR2: SGHDN, FVKESK. Trimming left V 3 bases short and J 4 bases short, with 15 bases between. CDR3 nucleotides: TGTGCCAGCAGCCACGAATCACAGGGAGTCTATGGCTACACCTTC. Translating gives CASSHESQGVYGYTF.

The chain has TRBV9 and TRBJ2-1; the D call may be TRBD1 or TRBD2 (6 bases each). Germline V CDR1 and CDR2: SGDLS, YYNGEE. V was clipped by 0 bases and J by 9 bases, with 10 bases between them. The CDR3 sequence is 13 residues long. The CDR3 protein is CASSVGGDTEQFF. CDR3 DNA: TGTGCCAGCAGCGTAGGGGGGGACACTGAGCAGTTCTTC.

V usage is TRBV29-1 and J usage is TRBJ2-7; D is possibly TRBD2 (6 bases). The germline V gene encodes CDR1 SQVTM and CDR2 ANQGSEA. The CDR3 runs 11 residues. The V gene lost 3 bases and the J gene lost 6 bases, with 9 bases spanning the gap. The DNA of the CDR3 is TGCAGCGTTGACGGGGGTGGCGAGCAGTACTTC. This gives the protein CSVDGGGEQYF.

The chain's CDR3 is CASSLQGVHYGYTF. The CDR3 bases are TGTGCCAGCAGCTTGCAGGGTGTGCACTATGGCTACACCTTC. This sequence joins TRBV5-6 and TRBJ1-2, with TRBD1 as a possible D gene (5 bases). CDR1 and CDR2 (germline): SGHDT, YYEEEE. The CDR3 has 14 residues. Trimming removed 1 base from V and 3 bases from J, with 10 bases in between.

Details on this clone: The junction differs from germline at one of its ends, possibly a read error. The rearrangement links TRBV5-1 to TRBJ1-6; D uncertain. CDR1 is SGHRS, CDR2 YFSETQ, per germline. This CDR3 is 14 amino acids long. In DNA form, the CDR3 reads TGCGCCAGCAGCTTGGGCAGTTATAATTCACCCTTCCACTTT. This translates into CASSLGSYNSPFHF.

This clone has only one observation. The V call is TRBV5-6, the J call TRBJ1-2; TRBD1 aligns across 11 bases. V was pared by 3 bases and J by 1 base, with 5 bases of the junction left unmatched. This CDR3 has 16 residues. Germline CDR1 SGHDT, CDR2 YYEEEE. The CDR3 loop is CASSSPGQGVNYGYTF. CDR3 DNA sequence: TGTGCCAGCAGCTCGCCGGGACAGGGGGTTAACTATGGCTACACCTTC.